These 32 T cell receptor beta chains were all obtained from the same sample, sequenced in a study of OX40 agonist ivuxolimab in advanced cancers. Clones were sequenced by immunoSEQ multiplex PCR, and TCRdb holds only the in-frame ones, with some missing. The data contain tens of thousands of clones, about 80% of them seen just once; the ten biggest clones take up about 4.8%. The starting material was CD4+ or CD8+ T cells sorted from blood, obtained in a trial of the OX40 agonist ivuxolimab. These receptors were collected from an adult with an advanced solid tumor such as melanoma, head and neck, liver or kidney cancer.

This clone was seen only once. Germline is not matched at one junction end, which may reflect a read error. This rearrangement joins TRBV7-7 to TRBJ2-5; D remains ambiguous. The CDR3 has 13 amino acids. Germline V lookup: CDR1 SSHAT, CDR2 FNYEAQ (reference sequence). The CDR3 spells CASSLGHGETQYF. CDR3 DNA sequence: TGTGCTAGCAGCTTGGGTCATGGAGAGACCCAGTACTTC.

The chain combines TRBV21-1 with TRBJ1-3; the table's D call of TRBD1 was not tested on the DNA. TRBV21-1 is recorded as a pseudogene. The CDR3 length is 14 residues. CDR3 loop: CASSVGQGENTIYF. In DNA, the CDR3 is TGTGCCAGCAGCGTAGGACAGGGGGAGAACACCATATATTTT.

This clone occurred once. The chain combines TRBV27 with TRBJ1-4; D gene uncertain. Germline lookup yields CDR1 MNHEY and CDR2 SMNVEV (reference sequence). The CDR3 contains 16 residues. Trimming left V 3 bases short and J 8 bases short, with 19 bases between. The DNA for the CDR3 is TGTGCCAGCAGTTTGGCTGCTTCGGGCTTCAGCGAAAAACTGTTTTTT. This gives the protein CASSLAASGFSEKLFF.

This chain joins TRBV7-3 and TRBJ2-7, with D possibly TRBD1 on 7 matching bases. V lost 4 bases, J lost 0 bases, and 10 bases lay in between. The CDR3 contains 14 residues. The V gene's germline CDR1 is SGHTA and CDR2 FQGTGA. CDR3 DNA sequence: TGTGCCAGCAGCTACCAGGGGGGCTCCTACGAGCAGTACTTC. This gives the protein CASSYQGGSYEQYF.

The CDR3 region is CASSPLDQLPRNYGYTF. As DNA, the CDR3 is TGTGCCAGCAGCCCCTTAGATCAGCTCCCGCGTAACTATGGCTACACCTTC. This chain connects TRBV11-1 to TRBJ1-2; no firm D call. V lost 5 bases to trimming and J lost 1 base, with 20 bases between them. In germline, CDR1 is SGHAT, CDR2 FQDESV (reference sequence). The CDR3 runs to 17 residues.

The V gene is TRBV5-4, the J gene TRBJ1-2; TRBD1 matches at 8 bases. J was trimmed by 6 bases and V by 1 base; bases with no gene match: 8. The germline CDR1 and CDR2 sequences are SGHNT and YYREEE (reference sequence). There are 15 residues in the CDR3. The CDR3 reads CASSLPQGAQDGYTF. CDR3 sequence (DNA): TGTGCCAGCAGCTTGCCCCAGGGGGCGCAGGATGGCTACACCTTC. The full variable domain, completed using reference TRBV5-4 and TRBJ1-2, is ETGVTQSPTHLIKTRGQQVTLRCSSQSGHNTVSWYQQALGQGPQFIFQYYREEENGRGNFPPRFSGLQFPNYSSELNVNALELDDSALYLCASSLPQGAQDGYTFGSGTRLTVV.

V gene TRBV10-3 combines with J gene TRBJ1-1; 9 nucleotides match TRBD1. V gave up 4 bases and J gave up 4 bases; unmatched junction bases: 7. This CDR3 spans 15 amino acids. The germline gives CDR1 ENHRY, CDR2 SYGVKD. The CDR3 protein is CAISALGQGSTEAFF. CDR3 DNA: TGTGCCATCAGTGCCCTGGGACAGGGAAGCACTGAAGCTTTCTTT.

The CDR3: CASSREGKNEAFF. CDR3 nucleotide sequence: TGTGCCAGTAGTAGGGAGGGAAAGAATGAAGCTTTCTTT. The chain combines TRBV19 with TRBJ1-1; D uncertain. Trimming stripped 4 bases from V and 7 bases from J, with 13 bases between. The CDR3 consists of 13 residues. CDR1 is LNHDA and CDR2 is SQIVND in the germline V gene (reference sequence). The full variable domain, rest sourced from reference TRBV19 and TRBJ1-1, is DGGITQSPKYLFRKEGQNVTLSCEQNLNHDAMYWYRQDPGQGLRLIYYSQIVNDFQKGDIAEGYSVSREKKESFPLTVTSAQKNPTAFYLCASSREGKNEAFFGQGTRLTVV.

This sequence joins TRBV11-2 and TRBJ2-5, with D uncertain. Trimming removed 2 bases from V and 2 bases from J, with 9 bases in between. The CDR3 totals 14 residues. CDR1 is SGHAT and CDR2 is FQNNGV in the germline V gene. The CDR3 coding sequence is TGTGCCAGCAGCTTAACCCCAGCTCAAGAGACCCAGTACTTC. Amino acid sequence: CASSLTPAQETQYF.

V usage is TRBV5-4 and J usage is TRBJ2-5; TRBD2 is a possible D gene (7 bases). Germline CDR1 SGHNT, CDR2 YYREEE (reference sequence). Trimming removed 2 bases from V and 1 base from J, with 12 bases in between. The CDR3 spans 15 residues. CDR3 nucleotide sequence: TGTGCCAGCAGCTTCAGACGGGGGGCCCAAGAGACCCAGTACTTC. This sequence encodes CASSFRRGAQETQYF.

The chain carries TRBV2 and TRBJ1-4, with TRBD1 matching 7 bases. The germline V gene has CDR1 SNHLY and CDR2 FYNNEI. The CDR3 runs 15 residues. Losses at the gene ends were 7 bases for V and 4 bases for J; bases not matched to a gene: 9. CDR3: CASTGFGTVNEKLFF. The CDR3 DNA follows: TGTGCCAGCACGGGCTTCGGGACAGTTAATGAAAAACTGTTTTTT.

The V and J genes are TRBV29-1 and TRBJ2-1, with 9 bases identical to TRBD2. V was clipped by 5 bases and J by 4 bases; unmatched bases: 12. The CDR3 extends over 16 amino acids. CDR1 is SQVTM and CDR2 is ANQGSEA in the germline V gene. The CDR3 DNA reads TGCAGCGTTCGAGCGGGGGGTAGTGGCCCATACAATGAGCAGTTCTTC. Amino acids: CSVRAGGSGPYNEQFF.

The chain is built from TRBV5-4 and TRBJ2-7; TRBD1 agrees at 10 bases. Germline trimming cut 4 bases from V and 7 bases from J; bases unmatched to any gene: 8. The V gene's germline CDR1 is SGHNT and CDR2 YYREEE (reference sequence). This CDR3 region has 14 residues. CDR3 coding DNA: TGTGCCAGCAGCCGGGGACAGGGGACATTAGAGCAGTACTTC. Protein sequence: CASSRGQGTLEQYF.

The rearrangement joins TRBV15 to TRBJ1-1; D gene ambiguous. The CDR3 runs to 13 residues. Trimming left V 5 bases short and J 7 bases short, with 14 bases between. Germline CDR1 LNHNV, CDR2 YYDKDF (reference sequence). CDR3 protein: CATSEQENGEAFF. In nucleotides, the CDR3 is TGTGCCACCAGCGAGCAAGAGAATGGTGAAGCTTTCTTT.

This rearrangement joins TRBV7-2 to TRBJ1-2, with 8 nucleotides matching TRBD1. CDR1 is SGHTA and CDR2 is FQGNSA in the germline V gene. The V segment lost 5 bases and the J segment 5 bases; nucleotides outside the gene matches: 4. CDR3 length equals 13 residues. The CDR3 protein is CASSKQGGYGYTF. CDR3 coding DNA: TGTGCCAGCAGCAAACAGGGGGGATATGGCTACACCTTC. The full variable domain, with the rest looked up from reference TRBV7-2 and TRBJ1-2, is GAGVSQSPSNKVTEKGKDVELRCDPISGHTALYWYRQSLGQGLEFLIYFQGNSAPDKSGLPSDRFSAERTGGSVSTLTIQRTQQEDSAVYLCASSKQGGYGYTFGSGTRLTVV.

V is TRBV4-2 and J is TRBJ1-1; D not certain. The CDR3 loop spans 14 amino acids. V dropped 4 bases and J dropped 8 bases, with 17 bases sitting between them. Germline V gives CDR1 LGHNA, CDR2 YNFKEQ. CDR3 coding DNA: TGTGCCAGCAGCCCCTCCCCAGGAAATTCGGAAGCTTTCTTT. Translating gives CASSPSPGNSEAFF.

This clone was recorded only once. The chain has TRBV19 and TRBJ1-5, with TRBD1 as a possible D gene (5 bases). Trimming removed 2 bases from V and 6 bases from J, with 14 bases in between. Germline V gives CDR1 LNHDA, CDR2 SQIVND (reference sequence). The CDR3 is 15 amino acids. The CDR3 spells CASSISQGKSQPQHF. Written as DNA, the CDR3 is TGTGCCAGTAGTATAAGCCAGGGAAAGTCTCAGCCCCAGCATTTT. Looking up the rest from reference TRBV19 and TRBJ1-5 gives the full variable domain: DGGITQSPKYLFRKEGQNVTLSCEQNLNHDAMYWYRQDPGQGLRLIYYSQIVNDFQKGDIAEGYSVSREKKESFPLTVTSAQKNPTAFYLCASSISQGKSQPQHFGDGTRLSIL.

This clone was counted between two and nine times. The rearrangement uses TRBV9 and TRBJ2-2; D gene ambiguous. The V and J ends lost 0 bases and 7 bases respectively, with 4 bases between them. Germline V lookup: CDR1 SGDLS, CDR2 YYNGEE. The CDR3 sequence is 12 residues long. The CDR3 spells CASSVGVGELFF. The DNA for the CDR3 is TGTGCCAGCAGCGTAGGGGTCGGGGAGCTGTTTTTT.

The sample holds one count of this clone. The rearrangement joins TRBV10-3 to TRBJ2-3, with 12 bases fitting TRBD2. V lost 4 bases and J lost 1; bases outside the gene matches: 3. CDR1 and CDR2 (germline): ENHRY, SYGVKD. CDR3 length: 16 residues. CDR3 sequence reads: CAISARLAGGTDTQYF. The CDR3 DNA is TGTGCCATCAGTGCCAGACTAGCGGGGGGCACAGATACGCAGTATTTT.

The rearrangement uses TRBV27 and TRBJ2-2; TRBD2 is a possible D gene (5 bases). The V end lost 3 bases, the J end lost 2 bases, and 16 bases lay between the germline ends. There are 17 residues in the CDR3. Germline loops: CDR1 MNHEY, CDR2 SMNVEV (reference sequence). This CDR3 reads CASSLEWEPLNTGELFF. In DNA, the CDR3 is TGTGCCAGCAGTTTGGAGTGGGAGCCGCTAAACACCGGGGAGCTGTTTTTT.

The chain employs TRBV18 and TRBJ1-2; D ambiguous. The V gene's germline CDR1 is KGHSH and CDR2 LQKENI. CDR3 length equals 14 residues. V was clipped by 6 bases and J by 0 bases, with 11 bases between them. CDR3 nucleotides: TGTGCCAGCTCCCTCCGGGAAACTAACTATGGCTACACCTTC. Translated, it gives CASSLRETNYGYTF. The full variable domain, with the rest looked up from reference TRBV18 and TRBJ1-2, is NAGVMQNPRHLVRRRGQEARLRCSPMKGHSHVYWYRQLPEEGLKFMVYLQKENIIDESGMPKERFSAEFPKEGPSILRIQQVVRGDSAAYFCASSLRETNYGYTFGSGTRLTVV.

This sequence joins TRBV5-8 and TRBJ1-3; 8 nucleotides line up with TRBD1. The CDR3 is made up of 15 amino acids. Germline CDR1 is SGHTS and CDR2 is YDEGEE. V lost 1 base, J lost 3 bases, and 3 bases stayed unmatched. CDR3 coding DNA: TGTGCCAGCAGCTTGTCGACAGGGGTTGGAAACACCATATATTTT. This encodes CASSLSTGVGNTIYF.

CDR3 nucleotide sequence: TGTGCCAGCAGCTCAGACAGTCTTGGCTACACCTTC. As protein: CASSSDSLGYTF. This chain joins TRBV28 and TRBJ1-2, with D possibly TRBD1 on 5 matching bases. CDR3 length equals 12 residues. In germline, CDR1 is MDHEN, CDR2 SYDVKM. The ends were cut back, 6 bases at V and 7 bases at J, with 12 bases in the middle.

This clone was counted between two and nine times. The V gene is TRBV28, the J gene TRBJ2-7; possibly TRBD1 for D (5 bases). The CDR3 is 14 amino acids. In germline, CDR1 is MDHEN, CDR2 SYDVKM. V lost 5 bases and J 3 bases, leaving 14 bases between the germline ends. The CDR3 here is CASSQTDGIYEQYF. CDR3 sequence (DNA): TGTGCCAGCAGTCAGACAGACGGAATCTACGAGCAGTACTTC.

The CDR3 here is CASMINNYNEQFF. The CDR3 bases are TGCGCCAGCATGATAAATAACTACAATGAGCAGTTCTTC. The chain links TRBV5-1 to TRBJ2-1; D not resolved. Germline V lookup: CDR1 SGHRS, CDR2 YFSETQ. Between the trimmed V and J ends, which lost 6 bases and 3 bases, there was a span of 10 bases. The CDR3 length is 13 residues.

The genes are TRBV25-1 and TRBJ1-1; D gene uncertain. CDR3 size: 13 residues. The germline V and J ends were trimmed by 6 bases and 1 base, with 9 bases remaining between them. The germline V gene has CDR1 MGHDK and CDR2 SYGVNS. CDR3 residues: CASSEYQNTEAFF. The DNA of the CDR3 is TGTGCCAGCAGCGAGTACCAGAACACTGAAGCTTTCTTT.

The chain links TRBV19 to TRBJ1-4; D unclear. Germline V gene data show CDR1 as LNHDA and CDR2 as SQIVND (reference sequence). CDR3 length equals 14 residues. V lost 2 bases, J lost 7 bases, and 11 bases lay in between. The CDR3 coding sequence is TGTGCCAGTAGTATAATCGAGAGCGGTGAAAAACTGTTTTTT. Translating it yields CASSIIESGEKLFF.

The CDR3 DNA reads as TGTGCCAGCAGTTACTCGACAGGGGGCCTTAACTATGGCTACACCTTC. Translation gives CASSYSTGGLNYGYTF. The chain uses TRBV6-5 and TRBJ1-2; 10 nucleotides align to TRBD1. V was clipped by 0 bases and J by 1 base; unmatched bases: 2. This CDR3 comprises 16 residues. CDR1 and CDR2 (germline): MNHEY, SVGAGI.

CDR3 bases: TGTGCCACCAGCAGGGACAGGGATAATGAAAAACTGTTTTTT. This encodes CATSRDRDNEKLFF. The chain uses TRBV15 and TRBJ1-4, with TRBD1 identical over 8 bases. From germline, CDR1 is LNHNV and CDR2 YYDKDF (reference sequence). This CDR3 spans 14 amino acids. The trim removed 3 bases at V and 4 bases at J, leaving 1 base unmatched.

The chain couples TRBV6-1 to TRBJ1-1; D is unclear. Germline V gene lookup returns CDR1 MNHNS and CDR2 SASEGT. The CDR3 length is 15 residues. Trimming stripped 3 bases from V and 4 bases from J, with 15 bases between. CDR3 region: CASSDLSSISTEAFF. In DNA form, the CDR3 reads TGTGCCAGCAGTGATTTATCTTCCATAAGCACTGAAGCTTTCTTT.

The chain joins TRBV20-1 to TRBJ1-6; no clear D gene. This CDR3 is 11 amino acids long. Germline values: CDR1 DFQATT, CDR2 SNEGSKA (reference sequence). V was trimmed by 6 bases and J by 5 bases, leaving 5 bases between them. The CDR3 reads CSARHNSPLHF. The CDR3 region has the DNA TGCAGTGCCAGACATAATTCACCCCTCCACTTT.

The chain couples TRBV5-1 to TRBJ2-7; D not resolved. Germline V gives CDR1 SGHRS, CDR2 YFSETQ. The CDR3 covers 13 residues. Trimming left V 4 bases short and J 7 bases short, with 15 bases between. This chain's CDR3 is CASSTDALAEQYF. The CDR3 coding sequence is TGCGCCAGCAGCACTGACGCATTGGCTGAGCAGTACTTC.